These 8 T cell receptor beta chains share one sample of origin, sequenced in a study of blood T cell repertoires in COVID-19. Data came from immunoSEQ multiplex PCR; TCRdb stores just in-frame clones and leaves some out. In the table there are more than 40,000 clones, 70% to 85% of which are singletons. The sequenced material came from peripheral blood. These receptors all come from a man aged 50-59 years with active COVID-19.

This chain links TRBV6-5 with TRBJ2-6; D unresolved. The CDR3 contains 15 residues. Germline lookup yields CDR1 MNHEY and CDR2 SVGAGI. The V and J ends lost 4 bases and 0 bases respectively, with 7 bases between them. The CDR3 bases are TGTGCCAGCAGTTCCCAGGACTCTGGGGCCAACGTCCTGACTTTC. Translated: CASSSQDSGANVLTF.

The chain's CDR3 is CASSESTRAGGPIGTQYF. The CDR3 bases are TGCGCCAGCAGTGAGTCGACTCGGGCGGGGGGACCTATCGGGACCCAGTACTTC. V usage is TRBV10-1 and J usage is TRBJ2-5; 8 bases match TRBD2. CDR3 length: 18 residues. The V segment lost 0 bases and the J segment 7 bases; nucleotides outside the gene matches: 16. Germline CDR1 is WNHNN and CDR2 is SYGVQD (reference sequence).

The chain uses TRBV20-1 and TRBJ1-2, with TRBD1 identical over 7 bases. CDR3 length equals 11 residues. Trimming removed 6 bases from V and 8 bases from J; junction bases left unmatched: 6. Germline V CDR1 and CDR2: DFQATT, SNEGSKA (reference sequence). CDR3 sequence: CSALGQEGYTF. The DNA for the CDR3 is TGCAGTGCCCTTGGACAGGAAGGCTACACCTTC.

J is TRBJ2-3 and V is TRBV19; D is possibly TRBD2 (6 bases). Germline CDR1 and CDR2: LNHDA and SQIVND (reference sequence). The CDR3 contains 14 residues. Trimming took off 3 bases at V and 6 bases at J, with 13 bases between the two ends. This CDR3 reads CASSMGPGRDTQYF. In nucleotides, the CDR3 is TGTGCCAGTAGTATGGGGCCGGGGAGGGATACGCAGTATTTT. The variable domain in full, completed from reference TRBV19 and TRBJ2-3, reads DGGITQSPKYLFRKEGQNVTLSCEQNLNHDAMYWYRQDPGQGLRLIYYSQIVNDFQKGDIAEGYSVSREKKESFPLTVTSAQKNPTAFYLCASSMGPGRDTQYFGPGTRLTVL.

The chain recombines TRBV6-1 with TRBJ1-1; TRBD1 matches 9 bases. This CDR3 is 16 amino acids long. Per germline, CDR1 MNHNS and CDR2 SASEGT. V lost 2 bases, J lost 5 bases, and 9 bases stayed unmatched. The chain's CDR3 is CASSELRDRVFTEAFF. The CDR3 nucleotides read TGTGCCAGCAGTGAACTTCGGGACAGGGTTTTTACTGAAGCTTTCTTT.

The chain uses TRBV28 and TRBJ2-3; 12 nucleotides line up with TRBD2. The CDR3 runs to 17 residues. Germline V gene sequence: CDR1 MDHEN, CDR2 SYDVKM. With V trimmed by 4 bases and J by 5 bases, 10 bases remained unmatched. The CDR3: CASSSPTSGGVIDTQYF. The CDR3 DNA sequence: TGTGCCAGCAGTTCTCCGACTAGCGGGGGCGTCATAGATACGCAGTATTTT.

V usage is TRBV6-1 and J usage is TRBJ2-1; the match to TRBD2 covers 12 bases. V gave up 3 bases and J gave up 8 bases; unmatched junction bases: 5. CDR3 length: 15 amino acids. Germline V gene sequence: CDR1 MNHNS, CDR2 SASEGT. The CDR3 sequence is CASSESSGGGDEQFF. The CDR3 nucleotides are TGTGCCAGCAGTGAGTCTAGCGGGGGGGGAGATGAGCAGTTCTTC.

In DNA form, the CDR3 reads TGTGCCAGCAGTGATTCGGGAGGGAAACTGTTTTTT. Protein product: CASSDSGGKLFF. This chain links TRBV9 with TRBJ1-4; no reliable D call. The CDR3 consists of 12 residues. The V end was cut by 5 bases, the J end by 11 bases, with 13 bases between. The V gene's germline CDR1 is SGDLS and CDR2 YYNGEE.